The following is a TCR beta chain sequence with its context. No antigen is known for it. This entry is derived from a study of breast tumors, draining lymph nodes, adjacent tissues. Regarding the study as a whole: Most tumor T cells seemingly derive from lymph node, then expand in tumor. The lymph node origin of tumor T cells was framed as consistent with a hypothesis, not demonstrated.

Trimming took 0 bases from V and 4 from J, leaving 9 bases between them. This CDR3 comprises 15 residues. Germline lookup yields CDR1 KGHDR and CDR2 SFDVKD. One entry per CDR3 protein results from TCRdb running MiXCR on the multiplex PCR reads. The profile covers about 20,000 distinct CDR3 sequences, with roughly 60% appearing a single time and approximately 15% taken by the ten largest. The chain uses TRBV24-1 and TRBJ2-1, with D uncertain. The sequence derives from a female donor with breast cancer. Some clones in this sample may be carry-over from other donors' samples. Sequenced material: breast tumor tissue. The CDR3 here is CATSDLSVRYNEQFF. DNA of the CDR3: TGTGCCACCAGTGATTTGTCGGTGAGGTACAATGAGCAGTTCTTC.